This TCR beta chain was captured by sequencing in a study of blood T cell repertoires in COVID-19. The study recruited people aged roughly 18 to 95 years across approximately 24 US areas. Clinical history as reported by participants underpinned cohort assignment. Original analysis: Estimation of nucleated cell counts was performed using reference gene primer amplification. The table came from immunoSEQ multiplex PCR; TCRdb's copy has only in-frame clones and leaves some out. Clone size and the V and J calls come from that table; the DNA yielded D and trimming. The table includes about 480,000 clones, roughly 90% detected once. Germline CDR1 SGHRS, CDR2 YFSETQ. V lost 4 bases, J lost 5 bases, and 14 bases lay in between. This CDR3 contains 14 residues.

Sequencing input: PBMCs or T cells enriched from blood (not recorded which). V usage is TRBV5-1 and J usage is TRBJ2-3, with a possible D match to TRBD1 (5 bases). This clonotype originated in a woman between 35 and 50 years old who had recovered from COVID-19. CDR3 nucleotide sequence: TGCGCCAGCAGCCTAAGCCAGGGAATAGATACGCAGTATTTT. The encoded protein is CASSLSQGIDTQYF. The full variable domain, in which reference TRBV5-1 and TRBJ2-3 provide the parts outside the CDR3, is KAGVTQTPRYLIKTRGQQVTLSCSPISGHRSVSWYQQTPGQGLQFLFEYFSETQRNKGNFPGRFSGRQFSNSRSEMNVSTLELGDSALYLCASSLSQGIDTQYFGPGTRLTVL.